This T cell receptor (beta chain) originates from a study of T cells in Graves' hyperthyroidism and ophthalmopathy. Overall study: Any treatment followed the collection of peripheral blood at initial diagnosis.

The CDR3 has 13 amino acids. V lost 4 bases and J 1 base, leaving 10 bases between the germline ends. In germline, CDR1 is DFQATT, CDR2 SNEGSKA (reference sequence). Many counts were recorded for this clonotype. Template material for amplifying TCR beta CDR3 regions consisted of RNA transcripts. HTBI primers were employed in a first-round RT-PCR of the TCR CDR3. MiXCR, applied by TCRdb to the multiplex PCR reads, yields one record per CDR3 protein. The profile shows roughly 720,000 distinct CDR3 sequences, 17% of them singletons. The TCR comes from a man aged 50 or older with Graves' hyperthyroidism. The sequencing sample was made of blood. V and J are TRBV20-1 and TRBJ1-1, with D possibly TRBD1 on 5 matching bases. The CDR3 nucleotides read TGCAGTGCTACCGGGGGGTGGAACACTGAAGCTTTCTTT. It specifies CSATGGWNTEAFF.